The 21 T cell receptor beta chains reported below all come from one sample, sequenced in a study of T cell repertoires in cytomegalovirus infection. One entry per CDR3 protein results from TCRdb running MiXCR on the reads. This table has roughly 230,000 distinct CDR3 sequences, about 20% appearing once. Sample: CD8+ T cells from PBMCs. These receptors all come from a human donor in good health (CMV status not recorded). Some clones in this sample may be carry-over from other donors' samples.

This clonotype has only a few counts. The CDR3 here is CSVEGTGASYEQYF. The CDR3 nucleotides read TGCAGCGTTGAAGGGACAGGGGCCTCCTACGAGCAGTACTTC. This chain joins TRBV29-1 and TRBJ2-7; 9 bases are shared with TRBD1. V lost 1 base and J lost 0; bases outside the gene matches: 1. Germline lookup yields CDR1 SQVTM and CDR2 ANQGSEA. This CDR3 is 14 amino acids long.

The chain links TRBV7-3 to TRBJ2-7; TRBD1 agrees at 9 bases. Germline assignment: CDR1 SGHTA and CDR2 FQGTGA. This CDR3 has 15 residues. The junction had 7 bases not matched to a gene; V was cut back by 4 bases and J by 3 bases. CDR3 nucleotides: TGTGCCAGCAGCTACGGAACAGGGGGCTTCTACGAGCAGTACTTC. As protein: CASSYGTGGFYEQYF.

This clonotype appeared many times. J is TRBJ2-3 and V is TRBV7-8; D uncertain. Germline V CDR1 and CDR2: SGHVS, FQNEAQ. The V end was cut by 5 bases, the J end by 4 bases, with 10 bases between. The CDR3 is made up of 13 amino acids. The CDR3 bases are TGTGCCAGCAGCATGACTGGCCCAGATACGCAGTATTTT. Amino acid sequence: CASSMTGPDTQYF.

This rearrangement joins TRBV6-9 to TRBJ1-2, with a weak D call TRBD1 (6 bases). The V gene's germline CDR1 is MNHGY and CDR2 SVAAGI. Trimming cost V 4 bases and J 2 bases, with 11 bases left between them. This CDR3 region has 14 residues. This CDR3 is CASSLGHVNYGYTF. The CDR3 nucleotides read TGTGCCAGCAGTTTGGGACACGTGAACTATGGCTACACCTTC.

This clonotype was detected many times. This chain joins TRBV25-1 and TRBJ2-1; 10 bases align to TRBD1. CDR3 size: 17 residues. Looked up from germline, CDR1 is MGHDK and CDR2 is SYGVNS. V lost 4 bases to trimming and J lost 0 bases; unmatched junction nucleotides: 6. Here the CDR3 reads CASSGTGGRSSYNEQFF. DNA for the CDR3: TGTGCCAGCAGTGGGACAGGGGGGAGGAGCTCCTACAATGAGCAGTTCTTC. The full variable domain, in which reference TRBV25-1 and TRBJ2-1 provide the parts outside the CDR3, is EADIYQTPRYLVIGTGKKITLECSQTMGHDKMYWYQQDPGMELHLIHYSYGVNSTEKGDLSSESTVSRIRTEHFPLTLESARPSHTSQYLCASSGTGGRSSYNEQFFGPGTRLTVL.

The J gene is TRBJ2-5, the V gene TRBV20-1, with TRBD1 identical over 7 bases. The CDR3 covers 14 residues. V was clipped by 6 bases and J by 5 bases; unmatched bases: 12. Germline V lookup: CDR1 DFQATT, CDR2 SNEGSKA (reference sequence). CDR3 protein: CSATGQGDIETQYF. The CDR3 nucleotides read TGCAGTGCAACCGGGCAGGGGGATATCGAGACCCAGTACTTC.

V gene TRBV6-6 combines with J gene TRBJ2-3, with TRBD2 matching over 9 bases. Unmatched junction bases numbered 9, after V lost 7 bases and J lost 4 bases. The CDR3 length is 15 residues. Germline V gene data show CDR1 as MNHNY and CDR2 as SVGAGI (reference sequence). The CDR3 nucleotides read TGTGCCAGCATATTTAGCGGGGGCACCTCAGATACGCAGTATTTT. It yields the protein CASIFSGGTSDTQYF.

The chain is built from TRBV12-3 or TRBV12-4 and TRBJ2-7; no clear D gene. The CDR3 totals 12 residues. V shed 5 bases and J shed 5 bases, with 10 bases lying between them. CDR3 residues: CASSPRANEQYF. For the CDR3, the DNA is TGTGCCAGCAGTCCAAGGGCGAACGAGCAGTACTTC.

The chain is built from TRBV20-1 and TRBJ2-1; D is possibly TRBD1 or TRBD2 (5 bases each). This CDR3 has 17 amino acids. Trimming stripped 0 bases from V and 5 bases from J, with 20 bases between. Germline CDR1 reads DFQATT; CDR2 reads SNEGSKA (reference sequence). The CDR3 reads CSARDGHSTGPNNEQFF. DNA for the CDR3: TGCAGTGCTAGAGATGGGCACTCGACGGGACCCAACAATGAGCAGTTCTTC.

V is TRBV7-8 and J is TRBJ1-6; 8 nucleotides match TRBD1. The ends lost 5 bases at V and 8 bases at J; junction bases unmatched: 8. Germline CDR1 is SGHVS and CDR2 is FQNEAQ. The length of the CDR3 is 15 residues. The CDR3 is CASSPGQGGYSPLHF. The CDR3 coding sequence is TGTGCCAGCAGCCCCGGACAGGGTGGGTATTCACCCCTCCACTTT.

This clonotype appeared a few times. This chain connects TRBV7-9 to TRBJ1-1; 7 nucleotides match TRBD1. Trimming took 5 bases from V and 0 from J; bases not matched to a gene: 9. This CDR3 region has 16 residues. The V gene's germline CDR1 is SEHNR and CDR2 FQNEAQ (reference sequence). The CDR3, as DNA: TGTGCCAGCAGCCCTAACAGGGGAGAGATGAACACTGAAGCTTTCTTT. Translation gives CASSPNRGEMNTEAFF.

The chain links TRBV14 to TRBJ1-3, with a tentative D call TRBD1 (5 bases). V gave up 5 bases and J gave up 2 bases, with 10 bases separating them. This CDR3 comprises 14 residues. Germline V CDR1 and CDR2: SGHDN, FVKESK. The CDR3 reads CASSGRGAGNTIYF. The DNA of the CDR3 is TGTGCCAGCAGCGGGAGGGGTGCTGGAAACACCATATATTTT.

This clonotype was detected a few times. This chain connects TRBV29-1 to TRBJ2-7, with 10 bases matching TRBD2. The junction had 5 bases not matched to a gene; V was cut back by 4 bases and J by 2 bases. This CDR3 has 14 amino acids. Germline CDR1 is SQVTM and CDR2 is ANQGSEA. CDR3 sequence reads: CSVGGSGGPYEQYF. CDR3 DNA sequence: TGCAGCGTTGGGGGTAGCGGGGGGCCCTACGAGCAGTACTTC.

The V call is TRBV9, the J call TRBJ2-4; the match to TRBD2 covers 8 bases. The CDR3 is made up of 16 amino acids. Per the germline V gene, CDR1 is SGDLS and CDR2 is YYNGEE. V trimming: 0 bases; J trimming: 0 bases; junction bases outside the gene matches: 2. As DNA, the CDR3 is TGTGCCAGCAGCGTAGAAGCGGGGGTAGCCAAAAACATTCAGTACTTC. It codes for CASSVEAGVAKNIQYF.

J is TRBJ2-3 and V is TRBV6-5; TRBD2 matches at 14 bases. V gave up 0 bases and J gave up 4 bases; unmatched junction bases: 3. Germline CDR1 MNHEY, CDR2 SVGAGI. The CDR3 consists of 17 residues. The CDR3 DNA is TGTGCCAGCAGTTACTCGGGACTAGCGGGGGACCCAGATACGCAGTATTTT. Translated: CASSYSGLAGDPDTQYF.

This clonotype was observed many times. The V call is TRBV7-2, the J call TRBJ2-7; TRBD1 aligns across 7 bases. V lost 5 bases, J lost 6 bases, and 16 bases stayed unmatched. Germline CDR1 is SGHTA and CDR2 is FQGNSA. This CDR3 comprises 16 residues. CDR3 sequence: CASSPGHGNRGREQYF. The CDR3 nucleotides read TGTGCCAGCAGCCCCGGCCATGGTAACAGGGGTCGCGAGCAGTACTTC.

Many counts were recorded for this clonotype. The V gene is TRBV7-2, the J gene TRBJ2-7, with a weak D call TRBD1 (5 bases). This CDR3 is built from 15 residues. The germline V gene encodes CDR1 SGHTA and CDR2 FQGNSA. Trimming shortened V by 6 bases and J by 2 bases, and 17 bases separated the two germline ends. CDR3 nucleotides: TGTGCCAGCAGGGAGAGCGCAGGGCTGCCCTACGAGCAGTACTTC. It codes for CASRESAGLPYEQYF.

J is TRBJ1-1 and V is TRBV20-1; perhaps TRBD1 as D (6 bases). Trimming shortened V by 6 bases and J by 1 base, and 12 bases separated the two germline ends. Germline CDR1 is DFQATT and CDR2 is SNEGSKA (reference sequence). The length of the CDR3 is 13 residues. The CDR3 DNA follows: TGCAGTGCCGGGGAGGGGGAGAACACTGAAGCTTTCTTT. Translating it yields CSAGEGENTEAFF.

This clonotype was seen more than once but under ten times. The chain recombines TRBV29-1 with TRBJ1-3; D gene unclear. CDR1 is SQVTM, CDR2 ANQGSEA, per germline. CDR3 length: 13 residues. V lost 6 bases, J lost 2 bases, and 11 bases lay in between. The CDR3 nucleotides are TGCAGCGTCCCCGGGAGGGCTGGAAACACCATATATTTT. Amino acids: CSVPGRAGNTIYF.

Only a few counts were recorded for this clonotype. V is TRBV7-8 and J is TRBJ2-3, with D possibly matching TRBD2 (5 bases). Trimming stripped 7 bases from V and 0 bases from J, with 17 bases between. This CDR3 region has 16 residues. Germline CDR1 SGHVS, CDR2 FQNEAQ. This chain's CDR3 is CASTSFSTFSTDTQYF. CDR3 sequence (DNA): TGTGCCAGCACTAGCTTCAGTACTTTTAGCACAGATACGCAGTATTTT.

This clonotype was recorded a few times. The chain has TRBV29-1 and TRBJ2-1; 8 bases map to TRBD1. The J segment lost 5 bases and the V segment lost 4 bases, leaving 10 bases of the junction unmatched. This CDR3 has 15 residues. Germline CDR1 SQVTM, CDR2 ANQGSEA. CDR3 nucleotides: TGCAGCGTTGGAAGGACAGGGCCCCCTCACAATGAGCAGTTCTTC. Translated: CSVGRTGPPHNEQFF.